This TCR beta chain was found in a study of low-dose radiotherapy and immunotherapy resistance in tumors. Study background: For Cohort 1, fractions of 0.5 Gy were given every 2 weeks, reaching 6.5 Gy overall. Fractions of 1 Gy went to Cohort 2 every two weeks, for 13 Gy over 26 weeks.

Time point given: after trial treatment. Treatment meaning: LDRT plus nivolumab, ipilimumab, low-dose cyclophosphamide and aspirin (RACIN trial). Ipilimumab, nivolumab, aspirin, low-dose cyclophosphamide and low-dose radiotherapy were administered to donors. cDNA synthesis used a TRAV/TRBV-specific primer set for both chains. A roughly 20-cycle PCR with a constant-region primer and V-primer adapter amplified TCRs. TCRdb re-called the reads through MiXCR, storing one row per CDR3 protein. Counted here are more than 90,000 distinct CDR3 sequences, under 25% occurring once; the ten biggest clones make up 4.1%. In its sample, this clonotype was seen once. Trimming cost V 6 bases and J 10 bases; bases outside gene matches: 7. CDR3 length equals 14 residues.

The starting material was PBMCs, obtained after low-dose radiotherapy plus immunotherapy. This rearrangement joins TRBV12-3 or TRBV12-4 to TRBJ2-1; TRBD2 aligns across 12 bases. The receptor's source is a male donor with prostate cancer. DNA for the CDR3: TGTGCCAGCAGGCCTAGCGGGGGGGCCGGAGAGCAGTTCTTC. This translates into CASRPSGGAGEQFF.